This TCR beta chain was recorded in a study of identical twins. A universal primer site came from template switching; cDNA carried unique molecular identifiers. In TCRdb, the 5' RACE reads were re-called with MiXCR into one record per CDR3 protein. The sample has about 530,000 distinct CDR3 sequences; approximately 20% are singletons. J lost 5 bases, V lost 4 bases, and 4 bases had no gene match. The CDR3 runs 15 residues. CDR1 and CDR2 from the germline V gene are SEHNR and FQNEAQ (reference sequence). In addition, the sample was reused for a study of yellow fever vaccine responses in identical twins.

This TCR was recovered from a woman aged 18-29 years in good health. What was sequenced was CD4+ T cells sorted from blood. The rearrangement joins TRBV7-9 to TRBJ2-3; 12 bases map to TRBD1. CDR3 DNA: TGTGCCAGCAGCTCCGGGACAGGGGGCGAAGATACGCAGTATTTT. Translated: CASSSGTGGEDTQYF.